Presented here are 20 T cell receptor beta chains from one specimen sequenced in a study of control samples from healthy donors and cancer patients. Sequencing was performed with immunoSEQ multiplex PCR; in TCRdb, only in-frame clones are kept and a portion is missing. The sample records 76,000 or so clones, 89% being singletons. Sequenced material: PBMCs. These receptors were taken from a woman in her forties or fifties with colorectal cancer.

CDR3 protein: CSVLEGDHFTEAFF. The CDR3 nucleotides are TGCAGCGTTTTAGAGGGCGATCATTTCACTGAAGCTTTCTTT. The chain is built from TRBV29-1 and TRBJ1-1; D is ambiguous. CDR1 is SQVTM, CDR2 ANQGSEA, per germline. The length of the CDR3 is 14 residues. V was cut by 5 bases and J by 4 bases, with 17 bases left in between.

The chain links TRBV5-1 to TRBJ1-1, with 7 bases identical to TRBD1. The V and J ends lost 7 bases and 0 bases, in that order; junction bases with no gene match: 9. The CDR3 contains 15 residues. From germline, CDR1 is SGHRS and CDR2 YFSETQ. CDR3 DNA: TGCGCCAGCTCCCGACAGGGTCAGATGAACACTGAAGCTTTCTTT. Protein product: CASSRQGQMNTEAFF.

This clone has a handful of counts. This chain connects TRBV19 to TRBJ2-1, with D unclear. The CDR3 has 15 amino acids. Germline V gene data show CDR1 as LNHDA and CDR2 as SQIVND (reference sequence). The ends were cut back, 4 bases at V and 10 bases at J, with 20 bases in the middle. The CDR3 coding sequence is TGTGCCAGTAGTACAATGAGAGGACCCCCCACGGAGCAGTTCTTC. Protein: CASSTMRGPPTEQFF.

This chain's CDR3 is CASSLVGYNEQFF. The CDR3 bases are TGTGCCAGCAGCTTGGTCGGCTACAATGAGCAGTTCTTC. The chain couples TRBV5-5 to TRBJ2-1; no clear D gene. V shed 0 bases and J shed 3 bases, with 4 bases lying between them. The CDR3 contains 13 residues. The germline V gene has CDR1 SGHKS and CDR2 YYEKEE (reference sequence).

J is TRBJ1-4 and V is TRBV27, with D possibly matching TRBD1 (6 bases). The CDR3 contains 14 residues. Per the germline V gene, CDR1 is MNHEY and CDR2 is SMNVEV (reference sequence). The germline V and J ends were trimmed by 6 bases and 2 bases, with 10 bases remaining between them. In DNA, the CDR3 is TGTGCCAGCAGGAGAGGACAGACTAATGAAAAACTGTTTTTT. It specifies CASRRGQTNEKLFF.

The chain combines TRBV19 with TRBJ1-2; a possible D gene is TRBD1 (5 bases). Deletions cut 8 bases from V and 0 bases from J, with 13 bases between. This CDR3 is 14 amino acids long. CDR1 and CDR2 (germline): LNHDA, SQIVND (reference sequence). DNA for the CDR3: TGTGCCAGTGATCCCGGGGGAGCTAACTATGGCTACACCTTC. Translation gives CASDPGGANYGYTF.

This rearrangement joins TRBV3-1 (or the pseudogene TRBV3-2) to TRBJ1-2, with 7 positions matching TRBD1. Losses at the gene ends were 4 bases for V and 8 bases for J; bases not matched to a gene: 10. CDR3 length equals 14 residues. CDR1 is LGHDT and CDR2 is YNNKEL in the germline V gene (reference sequence). The CDR3 sequence is CASSPTRNRGGYTF. The CDR3 nucleotides read TGTGCCAGCAGCCCAACTCGCAACAGGGGCGGCTACACCTTC.

V is TRBV12-5 and J is TRBJ2-1; 10 nucleotides align to TRBD2. Germline loops: CDR1 LGHNT, CDR2 FRNRAP. V trimming: 1 base; J trimming: 15 bases; junction bases outside the gene matches: 9. The CDR3 contains 14 residues. The CDR3 protein is CASGLASSGGGTFF. CDR3 sequence (DNA): TGTGCTAGTGGTTTGGCGTCTAGCGGGGGAGGGACGTTCTTC.

The rearrangement links TRBV5-4 to TRBJ2-3; tentatively, D is TRBD1 or TRBD2 (5 bases each). The V end was cut by 0 bases, the J end by 7 bases, with 12 bases between. The CDR3 runs to 14 residues. From germline, CDR1 is SGHNT and CDR2 YYREEE (reference sequence). The CDR3, as DNA: TGTGCCAGCAGCTTGGCGGGACGGAAGAATACGCAGTATTTT. Its protein is CASSLAGRKNTQYF.

V usage is TRBV5-5 and J usage is TRBJ1-3, with 10 positions matching TRBD1. The CDR3 sequence is 15 residues long. Germline V CDR1 and CDR2: SGHKS, YYEKEE (reference sequence). Trimming at V came to 4 bases and at J to 2 bases, leaving 3 bases not matched to a gene. CDR3 sequence reads: CASSIGTGAGNTIYF. The CDR3 DNA reads TGTGCCAGCAGCATCGGGACAGGGGCTGGAAACACCATATATTTT. Filled out from reference TRBV5-5 and TRBJ1-3, the complete variable domain reads DAGVTQSPTHLIKTRGQQVTLRCSPISGHKSVSWYQQVLGQGPQFIFQYYEKEERGRGNFPDRFSARQFPNYSSELNVNALLLGDSALYLCASSIGTGAGNTIYFGEGSWLTVV.

This clone was counted a single time. V usage is TRBV3-1 (or the pseudogene TRBV3-2) and J usage is TRBJ2-3; 7 bases agree with TRBD1. The V gene end was trimmed by 4 bases and the J gene end by 1 base; junction bases not matched to a gene: 2. CDR1 is LGHDT, CDR2 YNNKEL, per germline (reference sequence). The CDR3 is made up of 14 amino acids. The CDR3 bases are TGTGCCAGCAGCCGAGGACAGGGCACAGATACGCAGTATTTT. Protein: CASSRGQGTDTQYF.

V gene TRBV5-1 combines with J gene TRBJ2-5, with unresolved D. V was shortened by 0 bases and J by 1 base, with 10 bases between the two germline ends. This CDR3 has 15 amino acids. In germline, CDR1 is SGHRS, CDR2 YFSETQ. CDR3 nucleotides: TGCGCCAGCAGCTTGGGAGGTCTGGTCCAAGAGACCCAGTACTTC. Residues: CASSLGGLVQETQYF.

CDR3 in DNA: TGTGCCAGCAGCGTAGTGGGGGCTGACACCGGGGAGCTGTTTTTT. Its translation is CASSVVGADTGELFF. The chain carries TRBV9 and TRBJ2-2; perhaps TRBD1 as D (6 bases). Trimming left V 0 bases short and J 3 bases short, with 9 bases between. The CDR3 length is 15 residues. Germline V gene data show CDR1 as SGDLS and CDR2 as YYNGEE.

V is TRBV19 and J is TRBJ1-4; D ambiguous. Trimming pared 6 bases from V and 10 bases from J, leaving 12 bases between. The CDR3 loop spans 12 amino acids. The germline CDR1 and CDR2 sequences are LNHDA and SQIVND (reference sequence). CDR3 loop: CASRPVWGKLFF. For the CDR3, the DNA is TGTGCCAGTAGGCCCGTCTGGGGAAAACTGTTTTTT.

V and J are TRBV30 and TRBJ1-3; possibly TRBD1 for D (5 bases). V was clipped by 3 bases and J by 4 bases, with 13 bases between them. The CDR3 spans 14 residues. The germline V gene has CDR1 GTSNPN and CDR2 SVGIG (reference sequence). CDR3 loop: CAWSTGGKGNTIYF. The CDR3 region has the DNA TGTGCCTGGAGCACGGGGGGGAAAGGAAACACCATATATTTT. Filled out from reference TRBV30 and TRBJ1-3, the complete variable domain reads SQTIHQWPATLVQPVGSPLSLECTVEGTSNPNLYWYRQAAGRGLQLLFYSVGIGQISSEVPQNLSASRPQDRQFILSSKKLLLSDSGFYLCAWSTGGKGNTIYFGEGSWLTVV.

V usage is TRBV5-8 and J usage is TRBJ2-1, with 9 bases that match TRBD2. Trimming at V came to 2 bases and at J to 7 bases, leaving 1 base not matched to a gene. Per germline, CDR1 SGHTS and CDR2 YDEGEE. This CDR3 spans 13 amino acids. DNA for the CDR3: TGTGCCAGCAGCTTTAGCGGGGGAAATGAGCAGTTCTTC. Amino acid sequence: CASSFSGGNEQFF.

The CDR3 sequence is CASSEGRGDSPLHF. In DNA form, the CDR3 reads TGTGCCAGCAGTGAAGGCAGGGGGGATTCACCCCTCCACTTT. The chain is built from TRBV6-1 and TRBJ1-6, with TRBD1 matching 7 bases. From germline, CDR1 is MNHNS and CDR2 SASEGT. V lost 1 base, J lost 8 bases, and 2 bases stayed unmatched. CDR3 length: 14 amino acids.

The V and J genes are TRBV23-1 and TRBJ2-6, with D tentatively TRBD2 (6 bases). TRBV23-1 belongs to the ORF category, with a function that is uncertain. V was trimmed by 4 bases and J by 3 bases, leaving 10 bases between them. The CDR3 runs 15 residues. The DNA of the CDR3 is TGCGCCAGCAGTCCCGGGACTTTTGGGGCCAACGTCCTGACTTTC. It specifies CASSPGTFGANVLTF.

The rearrangement joins TRBV6-2 or TRBV6-3 to TRBJ2-5; TRBD2 matches 8 bases. Looked up from germline, CDR1 is MNHEY and CDR2 is SVGEGT. The CDR3 has 16 amino acids. Germline trimming cut 2 bases from V and 5 bases from J; bases unmatched to any gene: 10. The CDR3 here is CASSYVGGRTRETQYF. The DNA for the CDR3 is TGTGCCAGCAGTTACGTTGGCGGGAGGACAAGGGAGACCCAGTACTTC.

The sample holds one count of this clone. The chain joins TRBV28 to TRBJ1-2, with TRBD1 as a possible D gene (5 bases). Trimming took off 5 bases at V and 6 bases at J, with 13 bases between the two ends. Germline V lookup: CDR1 MDHEN, CDR2 SYDVKM. The CDR3 is 13 amino acids. This CDR3 reads CASSSRGTDGYTF. CDR3 DNA sequence: TGTGCCAGCAGTAGCCGGGGGACTGATGGCTACACCTTC.